This T cell receptor beta chain was retrieved from a study of shared clonotypes between healthy human individuals. The study's findings and limits: It was observed that 5% to 6% of naive CD4 clonotypes were shared across a handful of donors.

On this clone: Antigen: not known.

As defined, naive CD8 cells were CD45RO-negative and positively selected for CCR7, with terminally differentiated effector memory CD45RA+ cells excluded. The germline V gene has CDR1 GTSNPN and CDR2 SVGIG (reference sequence). This CDR3 has 15 amino acids. V lost 0 bases, J lost 0 bases, and 12 bases lay in between. Using immunoSEQ multiplex PCR, the repertoire was profiled, and TCRdb retains in-frame clones only, with some absent. Of millions of clones in the sample, roughly 95% were seen once. The chain couples TRBV30 to TRBJ2-7; D remains ambiguous. The specimen sequenced was naive CD8+ T cells sorted from blood. This receptor was obtained from a man aged 18 to 29 in good health. The CDR3 sequence: CAWSVSVGNSYEQYF. CDR3 coding DNA: TGTGCCTGGAGTGTTTCGGTGGGTAACTCCTACGAGCAGTACTTC.